One sample yielded the 5 T cell receptor beta chains listed below, sequenced in a study of molecular identifiers for immune sequencing clone quantification. TCRdb recomputed calls from the PCR reads with MiXCR, one row per CDR3 protein. This sample has over 600,000 distinct CDR3 sequences, with 20% found just once. Sequenced sample: naive CD8+ T cells from blood, with Jurkat cell RNA spiked in. Regarding subset: FACS-sorted CD8+CD4-CCR7+CD45RA+ naive T cells. The receptors were gathered from a human donor in good health. Some libraries in this study had Jurkat cell RNA spiked in.

This clonotype showed up many times. The chain combines TRBV29-1 with TRBJ2-3, with D possibly being TRBD1 (6 bases). The ends were cut back, 4 bases at V and 0 bases at J, with 14 bases in the middle. Germline CDR1 SQVTM, CDR2 ANQGSEA. The CDR3 spans 15 residues. CDR3 nucleotides: TGCAGCGTTGTTGGGGACACTCATAGCACAGATACGCAGTATTTT. This gives the protein CSVVGDTHSTDTQYF.

As for this clonotype: Just one base apart from a much larger clone, this may be a read error. V is TRBV11-2 and J is TRBJ2-3; 7 bases match TRBD2. The V and J ends lost 0 bases and 8 bases, in that order; junction bases with no gene match: 11. This CDR3 region has 16 residues. Germline assignment: CDR1 SGHAT and CDR2 FQNNGV. The CDR3 nucleotides read TGTGCCAGCAGCTTAGATCGAAGTCACACGGGGGGTACGCAGTATTTT. Protein: CASSLDRSHTGGTQYF.

This clonotype appeared many times. V is TRBV6-2 or TRBV6-3 and J is TRBJ2-1; D is uncertain. CDR3 length equals 12 residues. Trimming took 4 bases from V and 6 from J, leaving 7 bases between them. CDR1 and CDR2 (germline): MNHEY, SVGEGT. CDR3 region: CASSWTPNEQFF. The CDR3 coding sequence is TGTGCCAGCAGTTGGACCCCCAATGAGCAGTTCTTC.

This clonotype was observed at least ten times. Written as DNA, the CDR3 is TGTGCCTGGAGAAGACCCCGGGACAGGGGCTACGAGCAGTACTTC. Translated: CAWRRPRDRGYEQYF. This rearrangement joins TRBV30 to TRBJ2-7; 10 bases fit TRBD1. The CDR3 loop spans 15 amino acids. J was trimmed by 3 bases and V by 3 bases; bases with no gene match: 8. Germline V gene sequence: CDR1 GTSNPN, CDR2 SVGIG (reference sequence). Filled out from reference TRBV30 and TRBJ2-7, the complete variable domain reads SQTIHQWPATLVQPVGSPLSLECTVEGTSNPNLYWYRQAAGRGLQLLFYSVGIGQISSEVPQNLSASRPQDRQFILSSKKLLLSDSGFYLCAWRRPRDRGYEQYFGPGTRLTVT.

This clonotype was detected ten times or more. The J gene is TRBJ1-1, the V gene TRBV7-2, with a possible D match to TRBD1 (5 bases). CDR3 length: 14 residues. Germline CDR1 is SGHTA and CDR2 is FQGNSA. V was shortened by 5 bases and J by 4 bases, with 14 bases between the two germline ends. CDR3 sequence: CASSPLGGGTEAFF. The CDR3 nucleotides are TGTGCCAGCAGCCCTCTCGGCGGGGGCACTGAAGCTTTCTTT. Based on the CDR3 plus reference TRBV7-2 and TRBJ1-1, the full variable domain is GAGVSQSPSNKVTEKGKDVELRCDPISGHTALYWYRQSLGQGLEFLIYFQGNSAPDKSGLPSDRFSAERTGGSVSTLTIQRTQQEDSAVYLCASSPLGGGTEAFFGQGTRLTVV.